This TCR beta chain was captured in a study of T-cell memory formation after mild COVID-19. Study outcomes and limitations: Contracting clones, day 15 to 85, had balanced CD4/CD8, and later expanders favored CD4+. The CD4+ clones that contracted clustered mainly within CM and EM, and the CD8+ clones concentrated in EMRA. Memory sampled before infection contained some responding clones, suggesting cross-reactive memory joined.

Germline values: CDR1 LNHDA, CDR2 SQIVND (reference sequence). This CDR3 comprises 13 residues. The V end was cut by 2 bases, the J end by 10 bases, with 11 bases between. A remark on this clonotype: Its antigen is not known.

TCRalpha and TCRbeta libraries used 5'RACE with constant-segment primers and UMIs. TCRdb ran MiXCR on the 5' RACE reads and lists one entry per CDR3 protein. The data hold 550,000 to 700,000 distinct CDR3 sequences, with under 20% observed a single time. The clonotype originates from an adult woman who had mild COVID-19 (a few samples of this study predate the infection). Cell type and time point are not known. The J gene is TRBJ2-2, the V gene TRBV19; D gene ambiguous. Source material: PBMCs or a T cell subset sorted from them (not recorded which). The CDR3 nucleotides are TGTGCCAGTAGTATATCGGGCGGACCGGAGCTGTTTTTT. Encoded protein: CASSISGGPELFF.